One and the same sample provided the 15 T cell receptor beta chains below, sequenced in a study of cytomegalovirus exposure and HLA in healthy donors (dated by TCRdb to about 2017). Library preparation used the immunoSEQ multiplex PCR assay. For the multiplex PCR, a mixture combining 60 forward primers for TCR Vbeta segments and 13 reverse primers for TCR Jbeta segments was used. TCRdb's version of the immuneACCESS table is confined to in-frame rearrangements and falls short of the full clone set. An unresolved V gene accounts for under half of the shortfall where checked; the remainder is of unknown origin. The sample has around 120,000 clones on record, 80% of them singletons. The leading ten clones occupy approximately 8.8% of the sample. The sample taken for sequencing was PBMCs. The source is a female donor in good health and CMV-seropositive.

The chain recombines TRBV7-2 with TRBJ1-5, with 9 nucleotides matching TRBD1. Germline loops: CDR1 SGHTA, CDR2 FQGNSA. The ends lost 5 bases at V and 1 base at J; junction bases unmatched: 6. The CDR3 runs to 16 residues. The CDR3 is CASSPQGALSNQPQHF. CDR3 nucleotides: TGTGCCAGCAGCCCACAGGGGGCGCTGAGCAATCAGCCCCAGCATTTT.

DNA for the CDR3: TGTGCCAGCAGGGCAGACAGGACAGGGTCGCATGAGCAGTTCTTC. Its protein product is CASRADRTGSHEQFF. The chain combines TRBV6-1 with TRBJ2-1; 8 positions agree with TRBD1. The ends lost 6 bases at V and 8 bases at J; junction bases unmatched: 12. The CDR3 is 15 amino acids. Germline assignment: CDR1 MNHNS and CDR2 SASEGT.

The V gene is TRBV4-3, the J gene TRBJ2-4, with a tentative D call TRBD2 (5 bases). CDR3 size: 14 residues. V shed 4 bases and J shed 15 bases, with 22 bases lying between them. The V gene's germline CDR1 is LGHNA and CDR2 YSLEER. The CDR3 region has the DNA TGCGCCAGCAGCCGCGGGCCACCTAACCCAAATTTGTACTTC. Its translation is CASSRGPPNPNLYF.

The V gene is TRBV28, the J gene TRBJ1-4, with TRBD1 matching over 10 bases. V was pared by 4 bases and J by 7 bases, with 6 bases of the junction left unmatched. The CDR3 runs to 15 residues. Germline V gene sequence: CDR1 MDHEN, CDR2 SYDVKM. CDR3 region: CASSSPGTGVEKLFF. As DNA, the CDR3 is TGTGCCAGCAGTTCCCCCGGGACAGGGGTTGAAAAACTGTTTTTT. Full variable domain (missing parts from reference TRBV28 and TRBJ1-4): DVKVTQSSRYLVKRTGEKVFLECVQDMDHENMFWYRQDPGLGLRLIYFSYDVKMKEKGDIPEGYSVSREKKERFSLILESASTNQTSMYLCASSSPGTGVEKLFFGSGTQLSVL.

The chain carries TRBV5-6 and TRBJ1-2, with D unclear. With 2 bases removed from V and 8 bases from J, the gap between germline ends came to 7 bases. In germline, CDR1 is SGHDT, CDR2 YYEEEE. This CDR3 comprises 11 residues. DNA for the CDR3: TGTGCCAGCAGCTTAGGCGGGGGCTACACCTTC. Protein product: CASSLGGGYTF.

The chain joins TRBV19 to TRBJ1-1; no clear D gene. V was pared by 8 bases and J by 3 bases, with 13 bases between. Germline V CDR1 and CDR2: LNHDA, SQIVND (reference sequence). The CDR3 is 13 amino acids. CDR3 protein: CASSRRMDTEAFF. CDR3 coding DNA: TGTGCCAGTTCTAGGAGGATGGACACTGAAGCTTTCTTT. Supplemented by reference TRBV19 and TRBJ1-1, the full variable domain reads DGGITQSPKYLFRKEGQNVTLSCEQNLNHDAMYWYRQDPGQGLRLIYYSQIVNDFQKGDIAEGYSVSREKKESFPLTVTSAQKNPTAFYLCASSRRMDTEAFFGQGTRLTVV.

A word on this clone: This CDR3 fails to terminate in the conserved phenylalanine or tryptophan, so it likely reflects a read error. The V and J genes are TRBV15 and TRBJ1-6; D is unresolved. CDR3 length: 12 residues. V dropped 6 bases and J dropped 5 bases, with 5 bases sitting between them. CDR1 and CDR2 from the germline V gene are LNHNV and YYDKDF (reference sequence). DNA of the CDR3: TGTGCCACCAGGATTAATAATTCACCCCTCCACTCT. Its protein product is CATRINNSPLHS.

This chain joins TRBV7-9 and TRBJ2-1; the match to TRBD2 covers 13 bases. V shed 2 bases and J 9 bases; nucleotides not matched to a gene: 4. The germline V gene encodes CDR1 SEHNR and CDR2 FQNEAQ (reference sequence). The CDR3 consists of 15 residues. The CDR3 coding sequence is TGTGCCAGCAGCTTAACTAGCGGGGGGGCGGGTGAGCAGTTCTTC. Protein product: CASSLTSGGAGEQFF.

The sample holds one count of this clone. The rearrangement links TRBV6-1 to TRBJ2-7; 8 bases fit TRBD2. The germline V gene encodes CDR1 MNHNS and CDR2 SASEGT. J gave up 3 bases and V 8 bases, and 9 bases lay outside the gene matches. The CDR3 is 14 residues long. Here the CDR3 reads CASCAGGQNYEQYF. CDR3 sequence (DNA): TGTGCCAGCTGCGCGGGGGGCCAAAACTACGAGCAGTACTTC.

V usage is TRBV7-3 and J usage is TRBJ2-1; 12 bases are a match to TRBD2. The CDR3 sequence is 15 residues long. J lost 8 bases, V lost 5 bases, and 7 bases had no gene match. CDR1 and CDR2 (germline): SGHTA, FQGTGA. The CDR3 loop is CASSKLAGGSDEQFF. The CDR3 DNA follows: TGTGCCAGCAGCAAACTAGCGGGGGGCTCTGATGAGCAGTTCTTC. Filled out from reference TRBV7-3 and TRBJ2-1, the complete variable domain reads GAGVSQTPSNKVTEKGKYVELRCDPISGHTALYWYRQSLGQGPEFLIYFQGTGAADDSGLPNDRFFAVRPEGSVSTLKIQRTERGDSAVYLCASSKLAGGSDEQFFGPGTRLTVL.

The chain employs TRBV5-1 and TRBJ1-1, with 9 bases fitting TRBD1. There are 12 residues in the CDR3. Germline assignment: CDR1 SGHRS and CDR2 YFSETQ. V trimming: 7 bases; J trimming: 9 bases; junction bases outside the gene matches: 7. The CDR3 sequence: CASGRQGEQAFF. The DNA for the CDR3 is TGCGCCAGCGGTCGACAGGGGGAACAAGCTTTCTTT.

The chain joins TRBV19 to TRBJ1-1, with D possibly being TRBD1 (6 bases). The V gene's germline CDR1 is LNHDA and CDR2 SQIVND (reference sequence). This CDR3 spans 11 amino acids. Trimming took 5 bases from V and 8 from J, leaving 9 bases between them. The CDR3 loop reads CASSRQEEAFF. The CDR3 nucleotides are TGTGCCAGTAGTCGACAGGAGGAAGCTTTCTTT.

The V call is TRBV6-4, the J call TRBJ2-1; tentatively, D is TRBD1 (7 bases). V gave up 2 bases and J gave up 9 bases, with 11 bases separating them. The CDR3 totals 13 residues. Germline V lookup: CDR1 MRHNA, CDR2 SNTAGT. The DNA for the CDR3 is TGTGCCAGCAGTGACCAGGGGGGCTTTGAGCAGTTCTTC. Translating it yields CASSDQGGFEQFF.

This CDR3 reads CASSLMNYGYTF. The CDR3 nucleotides are TGTGCCAGCAGCCTAATGAACTATGGCTACACCTTC. V usage is TRBV7-2 and J usage is TRBJ1-2; no clear D gene. V lost 5 bases, J lost 2 bases, and 6 bases lay in between. CDR1 SGHTA and CDR2 FQGNSA come from the germline V gene. CDR3 length equals 12 residues.

The chain uses TRBV5-1 and TRBJ1-1; no reliable D call. V was trimmed by 1 base and J by 1 base, leaving 11 bases between them. This CDR3 contains 15 residues. Germline loops: CDR1 SGHRS, CDR2 YFSETQ. CDR3 bases: TGCGCCAGCAGCTTGTCTGTCAGTACGAACACTGAAGCTTTCTTT. Translation gives CASSLSVSTNTEAFF. Using reference TRBV5-1 and TRBJ1-1 for the parts outside the CDR3, the full variable domain is KAGVTQTPRYLIKTRGQQVTLSCSPISGHRSVSWYQQTPGQGLQFLFEYFSETQRNKGNFPGRFSGRQFSNSRSEMNVSTLELGDSALYLCASSLSVSTNTEAFFGQGTRLTVV.